The T cell receptor (beta chain) under discussion was sequenced for a study of CD8+CD57+ T cells in acquired aplastic anemia. Study summary: Sorted CD4+ and CD8+ cells gave a mean 3.2 ug DNA, range about 0.2 to 27.4 ug. General study results and limits: With respect to CD8+ Simpson's diversity, patients and controls did not differ significantly. Patients and controls turned out to have twenty-nine CD8+ CDR3 sequences in common.

Germline assignment: CDR1 SEHNR and CDR2 FQNEAQ (reference sequence). V lost 5 bases, J lost 6 bases, and 14 bases lay in between. The CDR3 has 14 amino acids. Previously, flow cytometry had revealed CD8+CD57+ cell expansion in the patients chosen for sequencing. The study sampled blood from patients who had received no therapy. CDR3 and TCR beta VDJ profiling relied on genomic DNA as the template. MiXCR, run by TCRdb on the reads, gives a single entry per CDR3 protein. Here the sample spans 180,000 or so distinct CDR3 sequences, about 60% being singletons. Points on this clonotype: What it recognizes is unknown.

The TCR was taken from a human donor with aplastic anemia. This chain joins TRBV7-9 and TRBJ2-1; possibly TRBD2 for D (6 bases). Sequenced sample: sorted CD4+, CD8+, or CD8+CD57+ T cells (not recorded which) from PBMCs. This CDR3 reads CASSGGTPGNEQFF. The CDR3 bases are TGTGCCAGCAGCGGGGGGACCCCCGGCAATGAGCAGTTCTTC.